Listed here are 21 T cell receptor beta chains from one sample, sequenced in a study of blood T cell repertoires in COVID-19. Clones were read by immunoSEQ multiplex PCR, and TCRdb kept only the in-frame ones, dropping some. Among 250,000 to 300,000 clones listed, around 89% were seen once. Specimen: peripheral blood. The receptors shown here come from a woman between 55 and 75 years old with COVID-19, enrolled during active disease.

The J gene is TRBJ2-7, the V gene TRBV11-2, with 12 bases matching TRBD1. The length of the CDR3 is 16 residues. The J segment lost 4 bases and the V segment lost 5 bases, leaving 9 bases of the junction unmatched. CDR1 is SGHAT, CDR2 FQNNGV, per germline. CDR3 region: CASSNRRDRGRYEQYF. CDR3 sequence (DNA): TGTGCCAGCAGCAATCGCCGGGACAGGGGGCGGTACGAGCAGTACTTC.

This rearrangement joins TRBV7-3 to TRBJ2-5; TRBD1 matches 12 bases. CDR1 is SGHTA, CDR2 FQGTGA, per germline. The CDR3 covers 16 residues. The ends lost 1 base at V and 4 bases at J; junction bases unmatched: 4. The CDR3 is CASSLMGQGAGETQYF. CDR3 in DNA: TGTGCCAGCAGCTTAATGGGACAGGGGGCCGGAGAGACCCAGTACTTC.

The CDR3 DNA reads as TGTGCCAGCAGTTCAACCGACAGGGGGCCCTACGAGCAGTACTTC. This gives the protein CASSSTDRGPYEQYF. The chain recombines TRBV2 with TRBJ2-7, with TRBD1 identical over 10 bases. Germline V gene data show CDR1 as SNHLY and CDR2 as FYNNEI. This CDR3 has 15 amino acids. V gave up 5 bases and J gave up 2 bases; unmatched junction bases: 6.

V gene TRBV19 combines with J gene TRBJ2-7; no definite D call. From germline, CDR1 is LNHDA and CDR2 SQIVND (reference sequence). The CDR3 has 13 amino acids. Trimming took 2 bases from V and 1 from J, leaving 6 bases between them. This chain's CDR3 is CASSISRSYEQYF. The CDR3 nucleotides read TGTGCCAGTAGTATATCACGGTCCTACGAGCAGTACTTC.

The rearrangement uses TRBV10-1 and TRBJ2-3; 10 bases fit TRBD2. J gave up 0 bases and V 10 bases, and 16 bases lay outside the gene matches. The CDR3 sequence is 18 residues long. The germline V gene has CDR1 WNHNN and CDR2 SYGVQD (reference sequence). CDR3 region: CATLHPLAGAPSTDTQYF. The CDR3 DNA reads TGCGCCACCCTTCACCCTCTAGCGGGGGCCCCTAGCACAGATACGCAGTATTTT.

The V and J genes are TRBV5-5 and TRBJ1-5; 9 bases line up with TRBD1. The CDR3 covers 14 residues. Trimming removed 3 bases from V and 4 bases from J; junction bases left unmatched: 2. Per the germline V gene, CDR1 is SGHKS and CDR2 is YYEKEE (reference sequence). The chain's CDR3 is CASSWGTGNQPQHF. For the CDR3, the DNA is TGTGCCAGCAGCTGGGGGACAGGGAATCAGCCCCAGCATTTT.

The chain links TRBV6-5 to TRBJ1-6, with D unclear. The germline gives CDR1 MNHEY, CDR2 SVGAGI. The V end lost 5 bases, the J end lost 3 bases, and 8 bases lay between the germline ends. The CDR3 is 14 residues long. Here the CDR3 DNA reads TGTGCCAGCAGTCCAACAGACTATAATTCACCCCTCCACTTT. Translating gives CASSPTDYNSPLHF.

The V gene is TRBV27, the J gene TRBJ2-7; TRBD2 is a possible D gene (6 bases). Germline V gene sequence: CDR1 MNHEY, CDR2 SMNVEV (reference sequence). Deletions cut 2 bases from V and 3 bases from J, with 11 bases between. The CDR3 runs to 14 residues. The DNA for the CDR3 is TGTGCCAGCAGTTTACAGGGAGGAGGCTACGAGCAGTACTTC. Translating gives CASSLQGGGYEQYF.

The chain carries TRBV25-1 and TRBJ1-1; TRBD1 might be the D (6 bases). Between the trimmed V and J ends, which lost 7 bases and 7 bases, there was a span of 19 bases. The CDR3 totals 14 residues. CDR1 is MGHDK and CDR2 is SYGVNS in the germline V gene. The CDR3 is CASTQKGGAGEAFF. CDR3 bases: TGTGCCAGCACCCAAAAAGGGGGGGCTGGTGAAGCTTTCTTT.

V and J are TRBV24-1 and TRBJ2-2; D remains unclear. Germline V gene sequence: CDR1 KGHDR, CDR2 SFDVKD. V was cut by 3 bases and J by 4 bases, with 17 bases left in between. CDR3 length: 17 amino acids. This chain's CDR3 is CATSDPLSEPGTGELFF. CDR3 coding DNA: TGTGCCACCAGTGATCCCCTTTCGGAGCCCGGCACCGGGGAGCTGTTTTTT.

The V and J genes are TRBV12-5 and TRBJ2-7; TRBD2 matches at 8 bases. Per germline, CDR1 LGHNT and CDR2 FRNRAP. J gave up 4 bases and V 2 bases, and 4 bases lay outside the gene matches. The CDR3 covers 14 residues. As DNA, the CDR3 is TGTGCTAGTGGTTTGACCCGGGAGGGTTACGAGCAGTACTTC. Protein sequence: CASGLTREGYEQYF.

This rearrangement joins TRBV27 to TRBJ1-1; D is undetermined. The V end lost 2 bases, the J end lost 1 base, and 26 bases lay between the germline ends. Germline V gene sequence: CDR1 MNHEY, CDR2 SMNVEV (reference sequence). The CDR3 runs to 20 residues. Here the CDR3 DNA reads TGTGCCAGCAGTTTAAGGGCGGGCAGAACCGATGGGTTGAAGAACACTGAAGCTTTCTTT. Encoded protein: CASSLRAGRTDGLKNTEAFF.

The genes are TRBV10-3 and TRBJ2-7, with 7 bases aligning to TRBD2. Germline loops: CDR1 ENHRY, CDR2 SYGVKD. This CDR3 spans 14 amino acids. Trimming took 2 bases from V and 5 from J; bases not matched to a gene: 6. The CDR3 nucleotides read TGTGCCATCAGTGAGCGGGGCGGGGGTGACGAGCAGTACTTC. This sequence encodes CAISERGGGDEQYF.

This clone was detected only a few times. This chain joins TRBV4-1 and TRBJ2-7, with a possible D match to TRBD1 (5 bases). This CDR3 contains 20 residues. The V gene lost 1 base and the J gene lost 0 bases, with 25 bases spanning the gap. In germline, CDR1 is MGHRA, CDR2 YSYEKL. CDR3 amino acids: CASSQVPSQGQSLSSYEQYF. CDR3 in DNA: TGCGCCAGCAGCCAAGTCCCTTCCCAAGGACAATCGCTAAGCTCCTACGAGCAGTACTTC.

The genes are TRBV7-9 and TRBJ2-7, with a weak D call TRBD1 (6 bases). Looked up from germline, CDR1 is SEHNR and CDR2 is FQNEAQ (reference sequence). The CDR3 extends over 12 amino acids. Trimming removed 5 bases at V and 6 bases at J, with 11 bases between. The CDR3 coding sequence is TGTGCCAGCAGCCCGACAGGAGGCGAGCAGTACTTC. Its protein is CASSPTGGEQYF. Filled out from reference TRBV7-9 and TRBJ2-7, the complete variable domain reads DTGVSQNPRHKITKRGQNVTFRCDPISEHNRLYWYRQTLGQGPEFLTYFQNEAQLEKSRLLSDRFSAERPKGSFSTLEIQRTEQGDSAMYLCASSPTGGEQYFGPGTRLTVT.

The chain is built from TRBV7-2 and TRBJ2-1; maybe TRBD1 (6 bases). The CDR3 length is 15 residues. CDR1 and CDR2 from the germline V gene are SGHTA and FQGNSA. Trimming removed 5 bases from V and 4 bases from J, with 15 bases in between. CDR3 residues: CASSKRQDMYNEQFF. DNA for the CDR3: TGTGCCAGCAGCAAAAGACAGGACATGTACAATGAGCAGTTCTTC. Supplemented by reference TRBV7-2 and TRBJ2-1, the full variable domain reads GAGVSQSPSNKVTEKGKDVELRCDPISGHTALYWYRQSLGQGLEFLIYFQGNSAPDKSGLPSDRFSAERTGGSVSTLTIQRTQQEDSAVYLCASSKRQDMYNEQFFGPGTRLTVL.

The genes are TRBV4-2 and TRBJ1-4; D gene uncertain. CDR3 length: 16 residues. The germline V and J ends were trimmed by 3 bases and 3 bases, with 14 bases remaining between them. From germline, CDR1 is LGHNA and CDR2 YNFKEQ. Here the CDR3 DNA reads TGTGCCAGCAGCCATGGTCGAGGGTCCTCTAATGAAAAACTGTTTTTT. It translates to CASSHGRGSSNEKLFF.

V usage is TRBV7-9 and J usage is TRBJ1-5, with a possible D match to TRBD1 (5 bases). The V end was cut by 5 bases, the J end by 1 base, with 12 bases between. Germline-derived CDR1 and CDR2 are SEHNR and FQNEAQ (reference sequence). This CDR3 is 15 amino acids long. Written as DNA, the CDR3 is TGTGCCAGCAGCCCAGGGTCTGGGAGCAATCAGCCCCAGCATTTT. Amino acids: CASSPGSGSNQPQHF.

The V and J genes are TRBV28 and TRBJ2-1, with 10 bases identical to TRBD1. Losses at the gene ends were 3 bases for V and 7 bases for J; bases not matched to a gene: 3. The CDR3 has 14 residues. Germline V CDR1 and CDR2: MDHEN, SYDVKM. Here the CDR3 reads CASSLTGGYNEQFF. CDR3 nucleotide sequence: TGTGCCAGCAGTTTGACAGGGGGCTATAATGAGCAGTTCTTC.

This sequence joins TRBV7-5 and TRBJ1-3; TRBD1, the table's D call, was not compared with the DNA. TRBV7-5 is a listed pseudogene. CDR3 length: 15 residues. In nucleotides, the CDR3 is TGTGCCAGAAGCTTCAGAACCTTCTCTGGAAACACCATATATTTT. Translating it yields CARSFRTFSGNTIYF.

The gene calls are TRBV29-1 and TRBJ2-7; D is perhaps TRBD1 (5 bases). The CDR3 is 13 amino acids. V lost 4 bases to trimming and J lost 6 bases, with 16 bases between them. Germline loops: CDR1 SQVTM, CDR2 ANQGSEA. The CDR3 sequence: CSVVIGAAGEQYF. In nucleotides, the CDR3 is TGCAGCGTTGTAATAGGGGCAGCTGGCGAGCAGTACTTC.